This paragraph covers one T cell receptor (beta chain) sequence. Its antigen is undetermined. Germline CDR1 reads SGHTA; CDR2 reads FQGNSA. CDR3 length: 17 amino acids. V gave up 6 bases and J gave up 7 bases; unmatched junction bases: 15. 13 Jbeta primers and 60 Vbeta primers were used for the PCR. Under the authors' procedure: A later analysis counted 65 million to 90 million unique TCR beta chains, some 12 million shared. Generated by immunoSEQ multiplex PCR, the TCRdb table keeps only in-frame clones and is missing some. V, J and clone size are taken as reported in that table, and D and trimming were inferred from the DNA itself. The repertoire has some 160,000 clones, 65% to 80% of them found once; the top ten carry approximately 0.7%. The data derive from a study of cytomegalovirus exposure and HLA in healthy donors. Overall study findings and caveats: Later analysis identified 17,000 or so TCR beta sequences associated with HLA alleles, using a false discovery rate threshold of 0.05. Sequencing had likely introduced a cluster of highly shared sequence variants as an artifact. Apparent HLA restriction characterized most CMV-associated TCR beta chains in a later analysis.

V gene TRBV7-2 combines with J gene TRBJ2-2; 9 positions agree with TRBD2. The sequence was collected from a woman aged 40 to 50 in good health and CMV-seronegative. The sample was PBMCs. CDR3 in DNA: TGTGCCAGCAGTAAAAAATCACTGGCGGGGGGGATCGGGGAGCTGTTTTTT. Protein sequence: CASSKKSLAGGIGELFF.